The subject of this entry is one T cell receptor beta chain. The data belong to a study of blood T cell repertoires in COVID-19. Here immunoSEQ multiplex PCR was the method, and the copy in TCRdb shows in-frame clones only, minus some. Found here are 150,000 to 200,000 clones, approximately 90% of them singletons; the top ten hold 5% to 6.5%. This CDR3 is built from 13 residues. V shed 3 bases and J shed 0 bases, with 8 bases lying between them. Per germline, CDR1 SQVTM and CDR2 ANQGSEA. J is TRBJ1-2 and V is TRBV29-1; the D is unclear. This clonotype originated in a man aged 35 to 55 with active or convalescent COVID-19. The sequenced sample consisted of peripheral blood. Here the CDR3 reads CSVDPTTNYGYTF. The CDR3, as DNA: TGCAGCGTTGACCCCACAACTAACTATGGCTACACCTTC.